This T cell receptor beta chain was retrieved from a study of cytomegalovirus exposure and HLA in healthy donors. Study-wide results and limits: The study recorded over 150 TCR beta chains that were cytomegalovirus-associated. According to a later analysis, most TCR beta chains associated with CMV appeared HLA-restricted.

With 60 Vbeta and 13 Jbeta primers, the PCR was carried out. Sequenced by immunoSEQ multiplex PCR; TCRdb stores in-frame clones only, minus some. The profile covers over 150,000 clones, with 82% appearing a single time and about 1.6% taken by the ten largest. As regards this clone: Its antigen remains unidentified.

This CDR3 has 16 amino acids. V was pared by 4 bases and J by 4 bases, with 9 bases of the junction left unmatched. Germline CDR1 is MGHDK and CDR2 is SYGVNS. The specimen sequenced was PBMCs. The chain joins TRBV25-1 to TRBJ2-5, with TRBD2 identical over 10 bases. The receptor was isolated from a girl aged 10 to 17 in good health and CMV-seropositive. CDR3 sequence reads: CASSASGGVLRETQYF. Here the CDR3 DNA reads TGTGCCAGCAGTGCCAGCGGGGGGGTTCTGAGAGAGACCCAGTACTTC.